Below are 5 T cell receptor beta chains sequenced from a single sample in a study of technical replicates of blood from a handful of donors. Repertoires were generated with immunoSEQ multiplex PCR, while TCRdb's copy carries only in-frame clones and drops some. The sample lists tens of thousands of clones, approximately 96% occurring once. Sequenced: T cells isolated from PBMCs. The receptors were gathered from a human donor in good health.

As regards this clone: The junction differs from germline at one of its ends, possibly a read error. The genes are TRBV5-1 and TRBJ2-1, with D perhaps TRBD2 (6 bases). From germline, CDR1 is SGHRS and CDR2 YFSETQ. The length of the CDR3 is 14 residues. CDR3 protein: CASSLGLAYNEQFF. In DNA, the CDR3 is TGCGCCAGCAGTTTGGGACTGGCGTACAATGAGCAGTTCTTC.

In the case of this clone: Because the CDR3's place on the DNA is in doubt, the DNA is left out and the CDR3 is given as listed by TCRdb. V is TRBV28 and J is TRBJ1-4; no check of the table's D call, TRBD1, against the DNA was made. The CDR3 is made up of 15 amino acids, end residues included. The V gene's germline CDR1 is MDHEN and CDR2 SYDVKM. CDR3 in amino acids: CASSFLAATNEKLFF.

The chain links TRBV6-5 to TRBJ1-1; D is possibly TRBD1 (6 bases). The germline gives CDR1 MNHEY, CDR2 SVGAGI. The CDR3 totals 15 residues. Deletions cut 6 bases from V and 4 bases from J, with 18 bases between. CDR3 sequence: CASRPQLGGGTEAFF. The CDR3 nucleotides are TGTGCCAGCAGACCCCAACTGGGAGGGGGCACTGAAGCTTTCTTT.

The gene calls are TRBV6-5 and TRBJ2-5, with 9 bases fitting TRBD2. V lost 2 bases, J lost 2 bases, and 3 bases stayed unmatched. The V gene's germline CDR1 is MNHEY and CDR2 SVGAGI. The CDR3 length is 15 residues. The CDR3 reads CASSYGTSPQETQYF. In DNA, the CDR3 is TGTGCCAGCAGTTACGGGACTAGCCCTCAAGAGACCCAGTACTTC.

The chain combines TRBV4-3 with TRBJ2-7; 8 bases line up with TRBD2. V trimming: 2 bases; J trimming: 5 bases; junction bases outside the gene matches: 14. The CDR3 spans 17 residues. The germline gives CDR1 LGHNA, CDR2 YSLEER. Written as DNA, the CDR3 is TGCGCCAGCAGCCAAAGATTCGGGAGGGAACTACCAGACGAGCAGTACTTC. Encoded protein: CASSQRFGRELPDEQYF.